Below, 9 T cell receptor beta chains from the same sample are listed, as sequenced in a study of blood T cells in healthy people across ages. The authors ran a second PCR of 7 to 11 cycles using a sample-barcoded 5' primer and a J-beta primer mix. TCRdb ran MiXCR on the 5' RACE reads and lists one entry per CDR3 protein. The sample lists about 1,400,000 distinct CDR3 sequences; approximately 42% were seen once. The sample taken for sequencing was blood. The receptors stem from a woman under 30 in good health.

This clonotype was seen more than once but under ten times. The chain has TRBV25-1 and TRBJ1-2, with unresolved D. Trimming removed 0 bases from V and 7 bases from J, with 3 bases in between. The germline CDR1 and CDR2 sequences are MGHDK and SYGVNS. This CDR3 spans 11 amino acids. CDR3 protein: CASSEYGGYTF. The CDR3 nucleotides are TGTGCCAGCAGTGAATATGGTGGCTACACCTTC.

The V gene is TRBV5-1, the J gene TRBJ2-3, with D possibly being TRBD2 (6 bases). Trimming left V 7 bases short and J 1 base short, with 22 bases between. Per germline, CDR1 SGHRS and CDR2 YFSETQ. The CDR3 runs 17 residues. The CDR3 DNA follows: TGCGCCAGCCAGGGCGTAGCGGAACACGGCGGCACAGATACGCAGTATTTT. Translating gives CASQGVAEHGGTDTQYF.

The chain has TRBV20-1 and TRBJ2-7; weak D call: TRBD1 (5 bases). Trimming cost V 3 bases and J 7 bases, with 16 bases left between them. This CDR3 contains 13 residues. The V gene's germline CDR1 is DFQATT and CDR2 SNEGSKA (reference sequence). The DNA of the CDR3 is TGCAGTGCTAGTTGGGGCAACAGCAATGAGCAGTACTTC. This codes for CSASWGNSNEQYF.

The chain uses TRBV20-1 and TRBJ1-1; no clear D. The CDR3 runs 15 residues. V lost 1 base and J lost 4, with 16 bases in between. Germline-derived CDR1 and CDR2 are DFQATT and SNEGSKA (reference sequence). The CDR3 reads CSARAAKAGPTEAFF. In DNA, the CDR3 is TGCAGTGCTAGAGCCGCAAAAGCCGGACCCACTGAAGCTTTCTTT.

The V and J genes are TRBV7-9 and TRBJ2-3; tentative D call: TRBD2 (7 bases). Germline CDR1 is SEHNR and CDR2 is FQNEAQ (reference sequence). The V gene lost 5 bases and the J gene lost 14 bases, with 23 bases spanning the gap. The CDR3 covers 14 residues. The DNA of the CDR3 is TGTGCCAGCAGCGCAGAGGGGGGGGCCACTGAGGGGTATTTT. Amino acids: CASSAEGGATEGYF.

This clonotype was counted a few times. This sequence joins TRBV20-1 and TRBJ2-3, with 11 bases lining up with TRBD2. The CDR3 has 17 amino acids. Germline V gene data show CDR1 as DFQATT and CDR2 as SNEGSKA (reference sequence). V shed 2 bases, J shed 0 bases, and the junction held 7 bases outside the gene matches. The CDR3 DNA reads TGCAGTGCTAGACCGGGACTAGCGGCAGCTAGCACAGATACGCAGTATTTT. As protein: CSARPGLAAASTDTQYF.

J is TRBJ2-1 and V is TRBV12-3 or TRBV12-4; either TRBD1 or TRBD2 may fit D (5 bases each). Trimming shortened V by 5 bases and J by 6 bases, and 23 bases separated the two germline ends. CDR3 length: 17 residues. This CDR3 reads CASSRGGLGSGGNEQFF. CDR3 in DNA: TGTGCCAGCAGTAGGGGTGGGCTTGGGTCAGGAGGCAATGAGCAGTTCTTC.

In this sample, this clonotype turned up a few times. The chain uses TRBV3-1 and TRBJ2-7, with 9 bases fitting TRBD1. V trimming: 3 bases; J trimming: 0 bases; junction bases outside the gene matches: 3. The germline V gene encodes CDR1 LGHDT and CDR2 YNNKEL (reference sequence). CDR3 size: 15 residues. The CDR3 region has the DNA TGTGCCAGCAGCCACCCGGGACAGGGCTCCTACGAGCAGTACTTC. The encoded protein is CASSHPGQGSYEQYF.

This rearrangement joins TRBV10-3 to TRBJ2-4, with D uncertain. Trimming removed 0 bases at V and 0 bases at J, with 9 bases between. From germline, CDR1 is ENHRY and CDR2 SYGVKD. CDR3 length: 16 amino acids. The CDR3 protein is CAISESSGLAKNIQYF. The CDR3 coding sequence is TGTGCCATCAGTGAGTCCTCGGGCTTAGCCAAAAACATTCAGTACTTC.